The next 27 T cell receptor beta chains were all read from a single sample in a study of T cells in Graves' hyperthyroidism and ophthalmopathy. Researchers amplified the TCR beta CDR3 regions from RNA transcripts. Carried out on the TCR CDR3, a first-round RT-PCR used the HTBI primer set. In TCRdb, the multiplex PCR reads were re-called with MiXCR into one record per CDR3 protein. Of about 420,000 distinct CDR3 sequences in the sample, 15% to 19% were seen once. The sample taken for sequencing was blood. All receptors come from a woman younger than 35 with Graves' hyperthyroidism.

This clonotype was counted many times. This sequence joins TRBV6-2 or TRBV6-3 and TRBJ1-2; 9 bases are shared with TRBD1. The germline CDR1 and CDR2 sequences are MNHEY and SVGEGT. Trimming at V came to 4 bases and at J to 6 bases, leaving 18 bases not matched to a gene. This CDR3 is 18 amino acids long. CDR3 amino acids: CASSSRKQGALVRNGYTF. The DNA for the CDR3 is TGTGCCAGCAGTTCTCGGAAACAGGGGGCGCTGGTCCGTAATGGCTACACCTTC.

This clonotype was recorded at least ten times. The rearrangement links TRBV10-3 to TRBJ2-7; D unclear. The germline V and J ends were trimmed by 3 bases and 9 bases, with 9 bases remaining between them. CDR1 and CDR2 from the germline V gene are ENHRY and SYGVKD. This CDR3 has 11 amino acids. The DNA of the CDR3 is TGTGCCATCAGTGACACCAATCTGCAGTACTTC. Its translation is CAISDTNLQYF.

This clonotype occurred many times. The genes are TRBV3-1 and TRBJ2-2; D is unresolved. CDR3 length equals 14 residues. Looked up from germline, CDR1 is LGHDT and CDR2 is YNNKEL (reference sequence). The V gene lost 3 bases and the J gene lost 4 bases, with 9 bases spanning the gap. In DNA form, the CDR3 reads TGTGCCAGCAGCCAGAGCCCAATCACCGGGGAGCTGTTTTTT. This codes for CASSQSPITGELFF.

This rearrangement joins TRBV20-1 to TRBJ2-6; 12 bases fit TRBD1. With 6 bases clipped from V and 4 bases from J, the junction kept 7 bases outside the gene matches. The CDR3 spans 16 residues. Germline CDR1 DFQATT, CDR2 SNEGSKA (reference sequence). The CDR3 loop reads CSAGGQGARGANVLTF. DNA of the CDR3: TGCAGTGCCGGGGGACAGGGGGCACGAGGGGCCAACGTCCTGACTTTC.

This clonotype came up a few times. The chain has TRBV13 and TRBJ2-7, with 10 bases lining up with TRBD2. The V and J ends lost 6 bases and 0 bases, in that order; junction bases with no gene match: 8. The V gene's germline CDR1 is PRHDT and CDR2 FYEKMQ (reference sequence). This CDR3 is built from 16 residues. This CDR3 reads CASSPTSSGSSYEQYF. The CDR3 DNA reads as TGTGCCAGCAGTCCAACCTCTAGCGGGAGCTCCTACGAGCAGTACTTC.

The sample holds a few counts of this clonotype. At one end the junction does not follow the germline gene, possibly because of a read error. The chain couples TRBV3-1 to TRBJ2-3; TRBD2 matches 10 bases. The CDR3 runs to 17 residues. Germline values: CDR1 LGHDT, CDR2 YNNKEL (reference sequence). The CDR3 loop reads CASSQAGLAGDTDAQYF. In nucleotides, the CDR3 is TGTGCCAGCAGCCAAGCCGGGCTAGCGGGGGACACAGATGCGCAGTATTTT.

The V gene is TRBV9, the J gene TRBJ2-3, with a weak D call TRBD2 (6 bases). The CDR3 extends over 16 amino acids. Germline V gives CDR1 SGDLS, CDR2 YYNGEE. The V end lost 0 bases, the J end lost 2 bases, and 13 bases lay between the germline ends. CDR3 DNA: TGTGCCAGCAGCGTAGGAGGTCTAGCGCACACAGATACGCAGTATTTT. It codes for CASSVGGLAHTDTQYF.

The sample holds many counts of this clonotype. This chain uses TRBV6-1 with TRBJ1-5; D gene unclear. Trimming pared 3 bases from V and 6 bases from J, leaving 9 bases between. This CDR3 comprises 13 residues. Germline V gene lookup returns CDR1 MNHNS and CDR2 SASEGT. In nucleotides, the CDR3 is TGTGCCAGCAGTGATCTTGCGCTTCAGCCCCAGCATTTT. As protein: CASSDLALQPQHF.

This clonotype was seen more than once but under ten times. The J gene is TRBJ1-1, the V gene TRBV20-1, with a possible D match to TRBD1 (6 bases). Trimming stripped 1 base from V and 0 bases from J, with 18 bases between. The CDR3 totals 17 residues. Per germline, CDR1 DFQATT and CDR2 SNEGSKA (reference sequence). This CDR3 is CSARAFGQGIMNTEAFF. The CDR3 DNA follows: TGCAGTGCTAGAGCTTTTGGGCAGGGGATAATGAACACTGAAGCTTTCTTT.

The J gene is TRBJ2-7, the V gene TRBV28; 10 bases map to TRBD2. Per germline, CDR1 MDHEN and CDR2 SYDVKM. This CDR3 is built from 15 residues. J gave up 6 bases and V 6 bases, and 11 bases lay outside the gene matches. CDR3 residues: CASSLSSGRAGEQYF. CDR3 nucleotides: TGTGCCAGCAGCCTTTCGAGCGGGAGGGCGGGCGAGCAGTACTTC.

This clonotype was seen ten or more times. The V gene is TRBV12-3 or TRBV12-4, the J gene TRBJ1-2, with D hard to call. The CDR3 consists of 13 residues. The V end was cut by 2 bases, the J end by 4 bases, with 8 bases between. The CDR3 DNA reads TGTGCCAGCAGTTTATTGGGCTCCTATGGCTACACCTTC. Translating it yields CASSLLGSYGYTF.

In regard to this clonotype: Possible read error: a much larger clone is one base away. This CDR3 reads CASAQGAYGQYF. The CDR3 region has the DNA TGTGCCAGCGCACAGGGTGCATACGGGCAGTACTTC. The rearrangement joins TRBV6-1 to TRBJ2-7, with D possibly matching TRBD1 (6 bases). Germline V gives CDR1 MNHNS, CDR2 SASEGT. CDR3 length equals 12 residues.

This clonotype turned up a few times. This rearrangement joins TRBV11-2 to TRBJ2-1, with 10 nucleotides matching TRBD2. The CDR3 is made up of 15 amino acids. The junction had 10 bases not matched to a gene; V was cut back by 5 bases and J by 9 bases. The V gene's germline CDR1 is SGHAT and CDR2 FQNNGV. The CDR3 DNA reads TGTGCCAGCAGCATCCGGGTAGCGGGAGGAATTGAGCAGTTCTTC. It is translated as CASSIRVAGGIEQFF.

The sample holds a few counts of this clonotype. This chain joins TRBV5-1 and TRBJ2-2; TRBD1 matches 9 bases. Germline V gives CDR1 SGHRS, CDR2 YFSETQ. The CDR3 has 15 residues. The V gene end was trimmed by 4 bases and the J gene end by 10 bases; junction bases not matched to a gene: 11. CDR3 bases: TGCGCCAGCAGCAGGTCCGGGACAGGGAACGAGGAGCTGTTTTTT. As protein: CASSRSGTGNEELFF.

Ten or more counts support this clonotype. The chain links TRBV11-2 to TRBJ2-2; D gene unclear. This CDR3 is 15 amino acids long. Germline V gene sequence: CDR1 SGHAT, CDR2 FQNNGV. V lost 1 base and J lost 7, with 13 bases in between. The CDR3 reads CASSLVVPQYGELFF. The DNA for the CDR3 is TGTGCCAGCAGCTTAGTGGTCCCCCAATACGGGGAGCTGTTTTTT.

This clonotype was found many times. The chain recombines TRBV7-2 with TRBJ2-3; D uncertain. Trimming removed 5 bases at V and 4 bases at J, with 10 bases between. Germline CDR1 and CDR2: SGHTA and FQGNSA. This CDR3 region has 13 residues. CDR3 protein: CASSVRTSDTQYF. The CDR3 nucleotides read TGTGCCAGCAGCGTCCGAACTTCAGATACGCAGTATTTT.

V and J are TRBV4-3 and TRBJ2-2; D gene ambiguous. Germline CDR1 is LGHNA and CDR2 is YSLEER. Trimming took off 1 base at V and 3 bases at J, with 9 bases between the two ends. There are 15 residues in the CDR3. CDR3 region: CASSQVNFHTGELFF. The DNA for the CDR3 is TGCGCCAGCAGCCAAGTCAACTTCCACACCGGGGAGCTGTTTTTT.

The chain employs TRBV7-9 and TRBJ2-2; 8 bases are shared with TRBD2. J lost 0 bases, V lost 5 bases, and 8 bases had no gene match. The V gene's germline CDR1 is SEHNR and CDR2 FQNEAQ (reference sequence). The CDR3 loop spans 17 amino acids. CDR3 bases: TGTGCCAGCAGCCGGACTAGCCGCAACTCGAACACCGGGGAGCTGTTTTTT. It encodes CASSRTSRNSNTGELFF.

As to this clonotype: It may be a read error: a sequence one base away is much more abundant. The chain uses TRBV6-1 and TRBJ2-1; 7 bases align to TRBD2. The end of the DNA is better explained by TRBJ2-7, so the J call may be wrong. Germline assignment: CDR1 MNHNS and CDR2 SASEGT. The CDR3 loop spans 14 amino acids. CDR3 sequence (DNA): TGTGCCAGCACCGAACTAGCGTCCTACAATGAGCAGTACTTC. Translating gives CASTELASYNEQYF.

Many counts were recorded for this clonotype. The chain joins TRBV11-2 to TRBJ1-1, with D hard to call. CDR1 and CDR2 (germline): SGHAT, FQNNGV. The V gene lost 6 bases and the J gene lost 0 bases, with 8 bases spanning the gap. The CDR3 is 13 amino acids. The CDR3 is CASRLEMNTEAFF. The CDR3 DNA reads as TGTGCCAGCAGGTTGGAGATGAACACTGAAGCTTTCTTT.

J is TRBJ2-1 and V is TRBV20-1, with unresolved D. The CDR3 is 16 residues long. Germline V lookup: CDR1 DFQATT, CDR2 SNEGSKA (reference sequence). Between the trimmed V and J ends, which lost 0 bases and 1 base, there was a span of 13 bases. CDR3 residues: CSARDLTPLSYNEQFF. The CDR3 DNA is TGCAGTGCTAGAGATCTAACCCCCCTATCCTACAATGAGCAGTTCTTC.

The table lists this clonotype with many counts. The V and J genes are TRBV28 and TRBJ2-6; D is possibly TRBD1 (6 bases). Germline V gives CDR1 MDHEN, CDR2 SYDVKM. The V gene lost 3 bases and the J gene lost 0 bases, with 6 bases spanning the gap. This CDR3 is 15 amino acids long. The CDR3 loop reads CASSLDSSGANVLTF. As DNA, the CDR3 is TGTGCCAGCAGTTTGGACAGCTCTGGGGCCAACGTCCTGACTTTC.

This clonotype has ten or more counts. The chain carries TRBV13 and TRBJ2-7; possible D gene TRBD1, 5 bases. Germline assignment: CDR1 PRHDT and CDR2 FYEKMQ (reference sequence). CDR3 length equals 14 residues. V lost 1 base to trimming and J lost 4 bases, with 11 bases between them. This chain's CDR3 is CASSLAPQGYEQYF. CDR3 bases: TGTGCCAGCAGCTTAGCCCCCCAGGGTTACGAGCAGTACTTC.

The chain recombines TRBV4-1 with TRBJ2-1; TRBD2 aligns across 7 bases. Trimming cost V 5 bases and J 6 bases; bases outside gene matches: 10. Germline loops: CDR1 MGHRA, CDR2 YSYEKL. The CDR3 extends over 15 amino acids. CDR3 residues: CASSKLVAGGNEQFF. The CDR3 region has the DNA TGCGCCAGCAGCAAACTAGTAGCGGGTGGCAATGAGCAGTTCTTC.

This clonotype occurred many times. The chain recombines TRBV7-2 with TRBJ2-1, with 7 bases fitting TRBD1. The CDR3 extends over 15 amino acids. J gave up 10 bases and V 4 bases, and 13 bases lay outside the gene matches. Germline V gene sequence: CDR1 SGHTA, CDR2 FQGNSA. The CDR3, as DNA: TGTGCCAGCAGCTCTGATGGACAGGCCTTAGGAGAGCAGTTCTTC. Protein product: CASSSDGQALGEQFF.

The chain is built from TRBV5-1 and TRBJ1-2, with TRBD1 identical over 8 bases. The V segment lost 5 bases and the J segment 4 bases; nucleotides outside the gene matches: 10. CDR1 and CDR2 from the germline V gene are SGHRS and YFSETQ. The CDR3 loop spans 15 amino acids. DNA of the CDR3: TGCGCCAGCAGAGACTCCCCGACAGGGGCCTATGGCTACACCTTC. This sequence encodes CASRDSPTGAYGYTF.

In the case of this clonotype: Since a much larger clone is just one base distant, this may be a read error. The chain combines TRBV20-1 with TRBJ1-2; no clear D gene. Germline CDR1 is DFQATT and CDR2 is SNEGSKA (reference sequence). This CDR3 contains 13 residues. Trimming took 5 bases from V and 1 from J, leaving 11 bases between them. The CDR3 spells CSAGRGSNYGYTF. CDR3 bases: TGCAGTGCTGGGAGAGGGAGTAACTATGGCTACACCTTC.